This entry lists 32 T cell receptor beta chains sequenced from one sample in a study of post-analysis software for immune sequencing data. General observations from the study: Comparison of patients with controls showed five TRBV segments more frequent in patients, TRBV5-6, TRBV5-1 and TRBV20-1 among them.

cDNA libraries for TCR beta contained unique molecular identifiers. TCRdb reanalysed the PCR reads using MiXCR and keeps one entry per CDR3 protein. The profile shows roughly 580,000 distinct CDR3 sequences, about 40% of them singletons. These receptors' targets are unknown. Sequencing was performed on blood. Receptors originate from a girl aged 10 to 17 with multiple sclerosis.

The CDR3, as DNA: TGTGCCAGCAGTTCATTGGGACAGGGGTCGAACGAGCAGTACTTC. Amino acids: CASSSLGQGSNEQYF. This chain links TRBV12-3 or TRBV12-4 with TRBJ2-7; 10 nucleotides match TRBD1. The length of the CDR3 is 15 residues. V was pared by 4 bases and J by 5 bases, with 8 bases of the junction left unmatched.

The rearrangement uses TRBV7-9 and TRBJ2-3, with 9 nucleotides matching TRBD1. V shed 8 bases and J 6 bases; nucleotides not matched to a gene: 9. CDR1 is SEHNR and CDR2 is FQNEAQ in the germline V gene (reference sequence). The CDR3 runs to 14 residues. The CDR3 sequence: CASAWGTGMDTQYF. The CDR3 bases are TGTGCCAGCGCCTGGGGGACAGGGATGGATACGCAGTATTTT. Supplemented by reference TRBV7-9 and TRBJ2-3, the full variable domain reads DTGVSQNPRHKITKRGQNVTFRCDPISEHNRLYWYRQTLGQGPEFLTYFQNEAQLEKSRLLSDRFSAERPKGSFSTLEIQRTEQGDSAMYLCASAWGTGMDTQYFGPGTRLTVL.

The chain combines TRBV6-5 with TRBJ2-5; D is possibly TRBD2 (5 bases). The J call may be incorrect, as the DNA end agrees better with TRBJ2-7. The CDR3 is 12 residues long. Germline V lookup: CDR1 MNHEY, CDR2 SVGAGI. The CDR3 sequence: CASSALLDEQYF. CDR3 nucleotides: TGTGCCAGCAGTGCGCTACTAGACGAGCAGTACTTC.

CDR3 loop: CASSLRTGAGYGYTF. As DNA, the CDR3 is TGTGCCAGCAGTTTACGGACAGGGGCAGGATATGGCTACACCTTC. The gene calls are TRBV12-3 or TRBV12-4 and TRBJ1-2, with 9 bases identical to TRBD1. With 2 bases clipped from V and 5 bases from J, the junction kept 6 bases outside the gene matches. The CDR3 sequence is 15 residues long.

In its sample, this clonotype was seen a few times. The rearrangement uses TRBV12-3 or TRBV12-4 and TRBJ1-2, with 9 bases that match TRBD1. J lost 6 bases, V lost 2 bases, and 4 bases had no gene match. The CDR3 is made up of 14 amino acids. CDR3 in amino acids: CASSLSTGGNGYTF. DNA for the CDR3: TGTGCCAGCAGTTTAAGCACAGGGGGCAATGGCTACACCTTC.

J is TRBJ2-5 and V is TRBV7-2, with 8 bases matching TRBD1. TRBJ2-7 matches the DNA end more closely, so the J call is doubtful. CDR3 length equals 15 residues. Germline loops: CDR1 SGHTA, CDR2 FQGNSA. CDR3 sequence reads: CASSARTGSAYEQYF. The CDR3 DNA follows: TGTGCCAGCAGCGCAAGGACAGGGTCAGCCTACGAGCAGTACTTC.

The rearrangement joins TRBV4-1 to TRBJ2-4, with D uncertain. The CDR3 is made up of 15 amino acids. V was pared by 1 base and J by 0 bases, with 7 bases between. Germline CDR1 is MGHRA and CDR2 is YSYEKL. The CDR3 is CASSQGHLAKNIQYF. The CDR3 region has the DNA TGCGCCAGCAGCCAAGGACATTTAGCCAAAAACATTCAGTACTTC.

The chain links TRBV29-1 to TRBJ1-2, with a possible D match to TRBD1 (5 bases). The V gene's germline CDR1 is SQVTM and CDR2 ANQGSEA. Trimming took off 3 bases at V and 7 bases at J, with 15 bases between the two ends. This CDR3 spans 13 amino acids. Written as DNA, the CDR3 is TGCAGCGTTGAGGGCGCCCCTGGGGCTGGCTACACCTTC. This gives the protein CSVEGAPGAGYTF.

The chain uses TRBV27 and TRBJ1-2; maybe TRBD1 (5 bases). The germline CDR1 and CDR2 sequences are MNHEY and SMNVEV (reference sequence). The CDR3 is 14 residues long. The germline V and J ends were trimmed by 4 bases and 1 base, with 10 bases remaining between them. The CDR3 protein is CASSSRDGNYGYTF. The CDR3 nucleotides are TGTGCCAGCAGTTCCCGGGACGGTAACTATGGCTACACCTTC.

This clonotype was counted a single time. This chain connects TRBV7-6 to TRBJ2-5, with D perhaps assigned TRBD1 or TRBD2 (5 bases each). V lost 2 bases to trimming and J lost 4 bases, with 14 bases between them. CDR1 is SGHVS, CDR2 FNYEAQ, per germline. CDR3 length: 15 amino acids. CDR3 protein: CASSLSGAPGETQYF. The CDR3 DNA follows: TGTGCCAGCAGCTTATCCGGGGCTCCCGGAGAGACCCAGTACTTC.

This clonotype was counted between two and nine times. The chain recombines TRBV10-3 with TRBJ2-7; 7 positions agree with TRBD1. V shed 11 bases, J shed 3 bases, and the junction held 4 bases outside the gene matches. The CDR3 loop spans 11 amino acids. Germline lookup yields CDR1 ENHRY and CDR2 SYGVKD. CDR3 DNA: TGTGCCGCCCAGGGGGACTACGAGCAGTACTTC. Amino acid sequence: CAAQGDYEQYF.

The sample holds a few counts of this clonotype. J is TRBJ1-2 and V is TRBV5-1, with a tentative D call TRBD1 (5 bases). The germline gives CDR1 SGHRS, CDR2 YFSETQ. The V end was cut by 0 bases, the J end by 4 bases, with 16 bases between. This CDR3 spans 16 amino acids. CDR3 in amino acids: CASSLEGRTSLYGYTF. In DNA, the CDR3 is TGCGCCAGCAGCTTGGAGGGACGGACCTCCCTCTATGGCTACACCTTC.

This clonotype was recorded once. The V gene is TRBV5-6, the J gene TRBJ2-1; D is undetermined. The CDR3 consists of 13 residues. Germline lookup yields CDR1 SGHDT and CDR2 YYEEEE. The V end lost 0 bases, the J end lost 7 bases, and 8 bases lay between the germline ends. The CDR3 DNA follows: TGTGCCAGCAGCTTGGTAAGGTTGAATGAGCAGTTCTTC. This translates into CASSLVRLNEQFF.

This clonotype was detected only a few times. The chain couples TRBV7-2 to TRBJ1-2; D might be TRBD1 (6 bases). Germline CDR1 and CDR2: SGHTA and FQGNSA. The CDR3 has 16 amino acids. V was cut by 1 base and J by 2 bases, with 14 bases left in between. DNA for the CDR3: TGTGCCAGCAGCTTAGAACGCAGGGGTTCCAACTATGGCTACACCTTC. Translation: CASSLERRGSNYGYTF.

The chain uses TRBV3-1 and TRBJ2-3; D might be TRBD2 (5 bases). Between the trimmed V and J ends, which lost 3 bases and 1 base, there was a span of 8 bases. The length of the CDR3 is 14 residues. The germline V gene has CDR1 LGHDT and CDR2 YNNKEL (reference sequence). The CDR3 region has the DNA TGTGCCAGCAGCCACGAGGGTCGCACAGATACGCAGTATTTT. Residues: CASSHEGRTDTQYF.

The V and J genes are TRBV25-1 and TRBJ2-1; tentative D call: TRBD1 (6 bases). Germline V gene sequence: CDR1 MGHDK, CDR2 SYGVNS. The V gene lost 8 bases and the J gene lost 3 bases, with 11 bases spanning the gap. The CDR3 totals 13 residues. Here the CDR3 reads CASGYRVYNEQFF. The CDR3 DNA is TGTGCCAGCGGGTACAGGGTCTACAATGAGCAGTTCTTC.

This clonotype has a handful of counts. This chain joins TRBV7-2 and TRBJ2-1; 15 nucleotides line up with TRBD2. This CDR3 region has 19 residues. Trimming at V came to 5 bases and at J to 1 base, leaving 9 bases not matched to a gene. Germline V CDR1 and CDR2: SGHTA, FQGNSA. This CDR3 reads CASSTPGLAGGGSYNEQFF. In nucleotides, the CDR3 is TGTGCCAGCAGCACCCCGGGACTAGCGGGGGGAGGATCCTACAATGAGCAGTTCTTC.

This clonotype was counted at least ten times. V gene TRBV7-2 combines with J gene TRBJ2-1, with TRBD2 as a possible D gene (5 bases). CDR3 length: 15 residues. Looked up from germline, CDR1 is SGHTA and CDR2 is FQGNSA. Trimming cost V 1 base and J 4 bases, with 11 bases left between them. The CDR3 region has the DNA TGTGCCAGCAGCTTAGGAGGTTCGGGATACAATGAGCAGTTCTTC. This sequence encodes CASSLGGSGYNEQFF.

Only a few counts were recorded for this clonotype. Here the CDR3 reads CASSGTARRGYGYTF. CDR3 sequence (DNA): TGCGCCAGCAGCGGGACGGCCAGAAGGGGCTATGGCTACACCTTC. This sequence joins TRBV4-1 and TRBJ1-2; D possibly corresponds to TRBD1 (5 bases). CDR3 size: 15 residues. Trimming removed 5 bases from V and 4 bases from J, with 17 bases in between. Germline V lookup: CDR1 MGHRA, CDR2 YSYEKL.

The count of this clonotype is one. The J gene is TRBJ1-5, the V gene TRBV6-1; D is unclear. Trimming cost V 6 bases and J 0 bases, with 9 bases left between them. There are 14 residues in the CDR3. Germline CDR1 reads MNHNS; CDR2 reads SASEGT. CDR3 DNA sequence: TGTGCCAGCAGGAACACCGATAGCAATCAGCCCCAGCATTTT. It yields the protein CASRNTDSNQPQHF.

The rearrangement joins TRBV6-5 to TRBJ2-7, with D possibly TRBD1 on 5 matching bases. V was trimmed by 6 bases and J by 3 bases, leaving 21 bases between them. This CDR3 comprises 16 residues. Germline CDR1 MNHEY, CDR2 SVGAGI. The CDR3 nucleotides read TGTGCCAGCAGGTCTATTGACAGAAGGCTTGGCTACGAGCAGTACTTC. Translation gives CASRSIDRRLGYEQYF.

The CDR3 reads CASSYSGTSGETQYF. The CDR3 nucleotides are TGTGCCAGCAGTTACTCAGGGACTAGCGGAGAGACCCAGTACTTC. The chain uses TRBV6-5 and TRBJ2-5; 11 bases align to TRBD2. Trimming cost V 0 bases and J 4 bases; bases outside gene matches: 1. CDR3 length equals 15 residues. Germline V lookup: CDR1 MNHEY, CDR2 SVGAGI.

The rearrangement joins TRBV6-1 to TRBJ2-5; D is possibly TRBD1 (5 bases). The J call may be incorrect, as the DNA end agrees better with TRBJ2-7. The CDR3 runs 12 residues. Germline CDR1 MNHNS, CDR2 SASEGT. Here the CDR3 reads CASRAGFYEQYF. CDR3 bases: TGTGCCAGCAGAGCAGGGTTCTACGAGCAGTACTTC.

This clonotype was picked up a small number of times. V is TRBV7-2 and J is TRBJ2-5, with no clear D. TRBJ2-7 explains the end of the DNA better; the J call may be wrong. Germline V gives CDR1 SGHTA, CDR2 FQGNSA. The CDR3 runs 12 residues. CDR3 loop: CASSSYYYEQYF. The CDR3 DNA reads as TGTGCCAGCAGCTCTTACTACTACGAGCAGTACTTC.

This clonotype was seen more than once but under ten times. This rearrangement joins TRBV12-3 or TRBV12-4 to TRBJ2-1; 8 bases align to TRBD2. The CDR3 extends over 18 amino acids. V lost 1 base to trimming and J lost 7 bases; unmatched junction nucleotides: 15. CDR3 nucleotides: TGTGCCAGCAGTTTAGGGGTATACAACGGGGGGGCAGGGAATGAGCAGTTCTTC. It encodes CASSLGVYNGGAGNEQFF.

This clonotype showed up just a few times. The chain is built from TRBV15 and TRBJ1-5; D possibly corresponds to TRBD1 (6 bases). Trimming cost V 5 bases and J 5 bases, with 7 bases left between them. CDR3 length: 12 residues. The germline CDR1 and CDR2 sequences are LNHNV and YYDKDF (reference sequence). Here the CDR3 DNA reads TGTGCCACCAGCGGGGGCGATCAGCCCCAGCATTTT. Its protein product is CATSGGDQPQHF.

The CDR3 sequence: CASSLGGDYNEQYF. CDR3 in DNA: TGTGCCAGCAGCTTGGGAGGCGACTACAATGAGCAGTACTTC. The V gene is TRBV5-5, the J gene TRBJ2-1; D possibly corresponds to TRBD2 (5 bases). The DNA end lines up better with TRBJ2-7; the J call may be wrong. The CDR3 covers 14 residues. CDR1 is SGHKS, CDR2 YYEKEE, per germline (reference sequence).

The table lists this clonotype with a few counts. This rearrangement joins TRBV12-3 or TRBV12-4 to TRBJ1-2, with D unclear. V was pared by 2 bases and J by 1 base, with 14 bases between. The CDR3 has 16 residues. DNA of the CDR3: TGTGCCAGCAGTTTAAGTAGGGCTTCCCGTAACTATGGCTACACCTTC. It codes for CASSLSRASRNYGYTF.

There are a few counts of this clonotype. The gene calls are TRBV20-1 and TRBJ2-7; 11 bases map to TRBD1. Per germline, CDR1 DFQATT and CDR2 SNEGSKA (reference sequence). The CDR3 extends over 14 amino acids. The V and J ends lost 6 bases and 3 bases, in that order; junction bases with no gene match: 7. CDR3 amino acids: CSALTGTGGYEQYF. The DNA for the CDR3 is TGCAGTGCACTGACCGGGACAGGGGGCTACGAGCAGTACTTC.

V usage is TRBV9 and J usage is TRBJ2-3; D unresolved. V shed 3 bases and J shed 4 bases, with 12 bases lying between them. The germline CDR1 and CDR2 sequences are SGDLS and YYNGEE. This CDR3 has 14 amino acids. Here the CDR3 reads CASSERQIADTQYF. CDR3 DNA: TGTGCCAGCAGCGAGCGTCAGATCGCAGATACGCAGTATTTT. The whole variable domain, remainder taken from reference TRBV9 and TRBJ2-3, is DSGVTQTPKHLITATGQRVTLRCSPRSGDLSVYWYQQSLDQGLQFLIQYYNGEERAKGNILERFSAQQFPDLHSELNLSSLELGDSALYFCASSERQIADTQYFGPGTRLTVL.

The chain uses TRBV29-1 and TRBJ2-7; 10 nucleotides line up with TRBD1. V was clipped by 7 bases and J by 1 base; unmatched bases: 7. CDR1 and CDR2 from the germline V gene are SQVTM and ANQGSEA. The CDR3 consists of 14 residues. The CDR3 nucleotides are TGCAGCGCGAGACAGGGGGCCAATTCCTACGAGCAGTACTTC. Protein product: CSARQGANSYEQYF.

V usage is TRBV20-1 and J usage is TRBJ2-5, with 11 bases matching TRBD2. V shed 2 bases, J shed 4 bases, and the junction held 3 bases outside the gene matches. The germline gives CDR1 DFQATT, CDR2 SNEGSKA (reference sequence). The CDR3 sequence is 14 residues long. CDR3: CSARPGLAGETQYF. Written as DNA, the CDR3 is TGCAGTGCTAGACCTGGACTAGCGGGAGAGACCCAGTACTTC.